The 16 T cell receptor beta chains reported below all come from one sample, sequenced in a study of CD4 T cells in relation to SARS-CoV-2 and coronaviruses. These receptors have no identified antigens. Before the COVID-19 pandemic, during about 2011-2019, CD4+ T cells were taken from unexposed donors. Isolation of CD4+ T cells took place after approximately 11 days in culture. Here immunoSEQ multiplex PCR was the method, and the copy in TCRdb shows in-frame clones only, minus some. The sample contains about 21,000 clones, approximately 76% of which appear only once. Source material: CD4+ T cells from PBMCs, cultured in vitro. The receptors come from a human donor in good health.

The chain recombines TRBV3-1 (or the pseudogene TRBV3-2) with TRBJ2-4, with TRBD1 identical over 8 bases. V dropped 0 bases and J dropped 13; count of bases not matched to a gene: 2. This CDR3 region has 12 residues. Germline CDR1 and CDR2: LGHDT and YNNKEL (reference sequence). In DNA form, the CDR3 reads TGTGCCAGCAGCCAAGAAGGGGACAGGCAGTACTTC. Translation: CASSQEGDRQYF.

This clone has just one count. The gene calls are TRBV20-1 and TRBJ2-5; tentatively, D is TRBD2 (5 bases). CDR3 length: 11 amino acids. Germline V gives CDR1 DFQATT, CDR2 SNEGSKA (reference sequence). V lost 6 bases and J lost 5, with 10 bases in between. CDR3 sequence (DNA): TGCAGTGCCCTACTAGATGAGACCCAGTACTTC. The encoded protein is CSALLDETQYF.

The rearrangement joins TRBV27 to TRBJ1-1; 7 nucleotides line up with TRBD1. The CDR3 spans 12 residues. Trimming at V came to 3 bases and at J to 7 bases, leaving 2 bases not matched to a gene. Germline CDR1 is MNHEY and CDR2 is SMNVEV (reference sequence). The CDR3 region is CASSFRQGEAFF. As DNA, the CDR3 is TGTGCCAGCAGTTTCCGACAGGGTGAAGCTTTCTTT.

This clone was detected only once. J is TRBJ2-1 and V is TRBV13, with D tentatively TRBD2 (5 bases). The CDR3 runs to 11 residues. Germline-derived CDR1 and CDR2 are PRHDT and FYEKMQ (reference sequence). The V gene lost 5 bases and the J gene lost 8 bases, with 7 bases spanning the gap. The CDR3 loop reads CASSTEDEQFF. CDR3 in DNA: TGTGCCAGCAGCACGGAGGATGAGCAGTTCTTC. The variable domain in full, with the rest retrieved from reference TRBV13 and TRBJ2-1, is AAGVIQSPRHLIKEKRETATLKCYPIPRHDTVYWYQQGPGQDPQFLISFYEKMQSDKGSIPDRFSAQQFSDYHSELNMSSLELGDSALYFCASSTEDEQFFGPGTRLTVL.

The V call is TRBV24-1, the J call TRBJ2-5, with unresolved D. V lost 1 base, J lost 13 bases, and 9 bases lay in between. The germline gives CDR1 KGHDR, CDR2 SFDVKD. The CDR3 is made up of 11 amino acids. CDR3 region: CATSDFQVMYF. The DNA for the CDR3 is TGTGCCACCAGTGATTTCCAGGTTATGTACTTC.

The CDR3 loop reads CAISGGTEETQYF. The CDR3 DNA sequence: TGTGCCATCAGTGGGGGGACAGAAGAGACCCAGTACTTC. The V call is TRBV10-3, the J call TRBJ2-5, with 7 bases fitting TRBD1. The CDR3 is 13 amino acids. Germline assignment: CDR1 ENHRY and CDR2 SYGVKD. V shed 4 bases and J 3 bases; nucleotides not matched to a gene: 2.

The chain carries TRBV5-1 and TRBJ2-7; the D gene is possibly TRBD2 (6 bases). The germline V gene has CDR1 SGHRS and CDR2 YFSETQ. This CDR3 is 18 amino acids long. V was clipped by 4 bases and J by 3 bases, with 26 bases between them. The CDR3 protein is CASSLDSSASADLYEQYF. The CDR3 DNA is TGCGCCAGCAGCCTGGACTCGTCGGCTAGCGCCGATCTCTACGAGCAGTACTTC.

The V gene is TRBV25-1, the J gene TRBJ1-1; D is unclear. The CDR3 runs to 13 residues. Germline CDR1 and CDR2: MGHDK and SYGVNS. With 1 base removed from V and 0 bases from J, the gap between germline ends came to 3 bases. CDR3 residues: CASSELLNTEAFF. The CDR3 DNA sequence: TGTGCCAGCAGTGAATTATTGAACACTGAAGCTTTCTTT.

The chain employs TRBV11-2 and TRBJ2-1; D perhaps matches TRBD2 (6 bases). CDR3 size: 15 residues. V dropped 1 base and J dropped 2 bases, with 9 bases sitting between them. The germline gives CDR1 SGHAT, CDR2 FQNNGV. CDR3 sequence: CASSLGGTPYNEQFF. Here the CDR3 DNA reads TGTGCCAGCAGCTTAGGCGGGACGCCCTACAATGAGCAGTTCTTC. Drawing the rest from reference TRBV11-2 and TRBJ2-1, the complete variable domain is EAGVAQSPRYKIIEKRQSVAFWCNPISGHATLYWYQQILGQGPKLLIQFQNNGVVDDSQLPKDRFSAERLKGVDSTLKIQPAKLEDSAVYLCASSLGGTPYNEQFFGPGTRLTVL.

This clone was observed a single time. The chain employs TRBV7-9 and TRBJ2-7; 10 positions agree with TRBD1. V lost 2 bases to trimming and J lost 3 bases; unmatched junction nucleotides: 4. The V gene's germline CDR1 is SEHNR and CDR2 FQNEAQ (reference sequence). The CDR3 is 15 amino acids. The CDR3 loop reads CASSLKGTGVYEQYF. In nucleotides, the CDR3 is TGTGCCAGCAGCTTAAAGGGGACAGGGGTCTACGAGCAGTACTTC.

This clone was counted only a few times. The rearrangement uses TRBV5-1 and TRBJ1-2; D may be TRBD1 (5 bases). This CDR3 spans 12 amino acids. Germline CDR1 SGHRS, CDR2 YFSETQ. Between the trimmed V and J ends, which lost 6 bases and 7 bases, there was a span of 13 bases. CDR3 sequence (DNA): TGCGCCAGCACCGCGTCGGGGGGTGGCTACACCTTC. Translation: CASTASGGGYTF.

This rearrangement joins TRBV7-2 to TRBJ2-3; 9 bases agree with TRBD2. CDR3 length: 16 amino acids. Germline V gene data show CDR1 as SGHTA and CDR2 as FQGNSA. The trim removed 2 bases at V and 4 bases at J, leaving 7 bases unmatched. The CDR3 bases are TGTGCCAGCAGCTTAACGGTGGCGGGAGGGCCAGATACGCAGTATTTT. Its protein is CASSLTVAGGPDTQYF.

The V call is TRBV7-2, the J call TRBJ1-5, with TRBD1 as a possible D gene (6 bases). The germline V and J ends were trimmed by 0 bases and 7 bases, with 16 bases remaining between them. Germline V gene data show CDR1 as SGHTA and CDR2 as FQGNSA. This CDR3 contains 16 residues. CDR3 DNA sequence: TGTGCCAGCAGCTTAGCCGCCGGGGGCGCGGGGCAGCCCCAGCATTTT. It codes for CASSLAAGGAGQPQHF.

The chain links TRBV6-5 to TRBJ2-5; TRBD1 matches 7 bases. Looked up from germline, CDR1 is MNHEY and CDR2 is SVGAGI. The V and J ends lost 6 bases and 1 base, in that order; junction bases with no gene match: 8. The CDR3 is 15 residues long. The CDR3 nucleotides read TGTGCCAGCAGCCTGGACAGGTGGGTCCAAGAGACCCAGTACTTC. Residues: CASSLDRWVQETQYF.

The V call is TRBV24-1, the J call TRBJ2-1; 12 nucleotides match TRBD2. The germline gives CDR1 KGHDR, CDR2 SFDVKD. The trim removed 1 base at V and 6 bases at J, leaving 15 bases unmatched. This CDR3 has 20 amino acids. DNA of the CDR3: TGTGCCACCAGTGATTTAGCTCGGTCGACTAGCGGGAGTACTGGCAATGAGCAGTTCTTC. Protein sequence: CATSDLARSTSGSTGNEQFF.

The chain carries TRBV5-1 and TRBJ2-1; 8 positions agree with TRBD2. The V gene's germline CDR1 is SGHRS and CDR2 YFSETQ. The length of the CDR3 is 14 residues. V was pared by 4 bases and J by 7 bases, with 7 bases of the junction left unmatched. CDR3 sequence (DNA): TGCGCCAGCAGCCCAGGGACTAGGGTAAATGAGCAGTTCTTC. This sequence encodes CASSPGTRVNEQFF.